The rows below give T cell receptor beta chains drawn from one sample of a study of T-cell reconstitution after alpha-beta-depleted transplantation in children. MiXCR, run by TCRdb on the PCR reads, gives a single entry per CDR3 protein. The repertoire holds some 280,000 distinct CDR3 sequences, with 9.9% as singletons. The sample was PBMCs from the stem cell graft donor, taken from the stem cell graft. These TCRs come from a human donor who donated a stem cell graft to a child with SCID. Both conserved end residues are part of each CDR3. The order of the fields is V gene, D gene, clone size, J gene, CDR3 protein, CDR3 DNA. A D gene is named only where the DNA matches it firmly. Some rows have no size entry. The others give once, few or many, or a class for an expanded clone.

V gene: TRBV3-1
D gene: TRBD2
clone size: many
J gene: TRBJ2-1
CDR3 protein: CASSPSGSGGGLFF
CDR3 DNA: TGTGCCAGCAGCCCTAGCGGGAGCGGGGGTGGGCTGTTCTTC

V gene: TRBV7-2
D gene: TRBD2
clone size: -
J gene: TRBJ2-5
CDR3 protein: CASSLASSGFETQYF
CDR3 DNA: TGTGCCAGCAGCTTAGCCTCTAGCGGGTTCGAGACCCAGTACTTC

V gene: TRBV19
D gene: TRBD1
clone size: few
J gene: TRBJ2-1
CDR3 protein: CASKRTGGDEQFF
CDR3 DNA: TGTGCCAGTAAGCGGACAGGGGGCGATGAGCAGTTCTTC

V gene: TRBV28
D gene: TRBD1
clone size: few
J gene: TRBJ2-3
CDR3 protein: CASSRRGLGTDTQYF
CDR3 DNA: TGTGCCAGCAGCCGCAGGGGGTTGGGCACAGATACGCAGTATTTT

V gene: TRBV7-6
D gene: TRBD2
clone size: -
J gene: TRBJ2-3
CDR3 protein: CASSSAGGQDTQYF
CDR3 DNA: TGTGCCAGCAGCTCCGCGGGGGGGCAAGATACGCAGTATTTT

V gene: TRBV7-2
D gene: -
clone size: many
J gene: TRBJ2-3
CDR3 protein: CASSLFGSTDTQYF
CDR3 DNA: TGTGCCAGCAGCTTATTCGGAAGCACAGATACGCAGTATTTT

V gene: TRBV6-1
D gene: -
clone size: many
J gene: TRBJ2-6
CDR3 protein: CASRSSGANVLTF
CDR3 DNA: TGTGCCAGCCGGAGCTCTGGGGCCAACGTCCTGACTTTC

V gene: TRBV20-1
D gene: TRBD2
clone size: -
J gene: TRBJ2-5
CDR3 protein: CSAWGGLAGRETQYF
CDR3 DNA: TGCAGTGCCTGGGGGGGACTAGCAGGGCGCGAGACCCAGTACTTC

V gene: TRBV11-2
D gene: -
clone size: few
J gene: TRBJ2-1
CDR3 protein: CASSLGDGYNEQFF
CDR3 DNA: TGTGCCAGCAGCTTGGGGGACGGCTACAATGAGCAGTTCTTC

V gene: TRBV4-1
D gene: -
clone size: -
J gene: TRBJ2-7
CDR3 protein: CASSPRMGGLYEQYF
CDR3 DNA: TGCGCCAGCAGCCCGAGAATGGGGGGCTTATACGAGCAGTACTTC

V gene: TRBV11-2
D gene: -
clone size: -
J gene: TRBJ2-5
CDR3 protein: CASSFTGWETQYF
CDR3 DNA: TGTGCCAGCAGCTTTACAGGGTGGGAGACCCAGTACTTC

V gene: TRBV24-1
D gene: -
clone size: many
J gene: TRBJ2-7
CDR3 protein: CATSDHRVHEQYF
CDR3 DNA: TGTGCCACCAGTGACCACAGGGTTCACGAGCAGTACTTC

V gene: TRBV7-8
D gene: -
clone size: -
J gene: TRBJ2-1
CDR3 protein: CASSLGRQRNNEQFF
CDR3 DNA: TGTGCCAGCAGCTTAGGAAGACAGCGTAACAATGAGCAGTTCTTC

V gene: TRBV3-1
D gene: -
clone size: many
J gene: TRBJ2-7
CDR3 protein: CASSQVLYEQYF
CDR3 DNA: TGTGCCAGCAGCCAAGTGCTCTACGAGCAGTACTTC

V gene: TRBV5-1
D gene: -
clone size: -
J gene: TRBJ2-2
CDR3 protein: CASSFHQGPGELFF
CDR3 DNA: TGCGCCAGCAGCTTCCATCAGGGGCCCGGGGAGCTGTTTTTT

V gene: TRBV5-6
D gene: -
clone size: many
J gene: TRBJ2-1
CDR3 protein: CASSLGTPNEQFF
CDR3 DNA: TGTGCCAGCAGCTTGGGGACACCCAATGAGCAGTTCTTC

V gene: TRBV27
D gene: TRBD1
clone size: few
J gene: TRBJ1-6
CDR3 protein: CASSSGTAITPLHF
CDR3 DNA: TGTGCCAGCAGTTCGGGGACAGCAATTACACCCCTCCACTTT

V gene: TRBV12-3/TRBV12-4
D gene: -
clone size: many
J gene: TRBJ2-1
CDR3 protein: CASSLVDTEQFF
CDR3 DNA: TGTGCCAGCAGTTTAGTGGATACTGAGCAGTTCTTC

V gene: TRBV4-1
D gene: TRBD2
clone size: few
J gene: TRBJ2-7
CDR3 protein: CASSQGWSGTTEQYF
CDR3 DNA: TGCGCCAGCAGCCAAGGGTGGTCCGGGACTACAGAGCAGTACTTC

V gene: TRBV11-2
D gene: -
clone size: -
J gene: TRBJ1-3
CDR3 protein: CASTGGVNTIYF
CDR3 DNA: TGTGCCAGCACGGGGGGTGTAAACACCATATATTTT

V gene: TRBV3-1
D gene: -
clone size: many
J gene: TRBJ2-2
CDR3 protein: CASSLFTGELFF
CDR3 DNA: TGTGCCAGCAGCCTTTTCACCGGGGAGCTGTTTTTT

V gene: TRBV6-1
D gene: TRBD1
clone size: -
J gene: TRBJ1-6
CDR3 protein: CASSLGTALVGSPLHF
CDR3 DNA: TGTGCCAGCAGTCTAGGGACAGCCCTCGTAGGGTCACCCCTCCACTTT

V gene: TRBV24-1
D gene: -
clone size: -
J gene: TRBJ2-3
CDR3 protein: CATSDWSQGDTQYF
CDR3 DNA: TGTGCCACCAGTGATTGGTCACAAGGGGATACGCAGTATTTT

V gene: TRBV7-9
D gene: -
clone size: few
J gene: TRBJ2-3
CDR3 protein: CASSSHLAPDTQYF
CDR3 DNA: TGTGCCAGCAGCTCTCACTTAGCCCCAGATACGCAGTATTTT

V gene: TRBV27
D gene: TRBD1
clone size: few
J gene: TRBJ2-1
CDR3 protein: CASSPETGGYNEQFF
CDR3 DNA: TGTGCCAGCAGTCCTGAGACAGGGGGCTACAATGAGCAGTTCTTC